The entry below describes one T cell receptor (beta chain). The data were taken from a study of blood T cell repertoires in COVID-19. At the level of the study: Sites in the United States, Italy and Spain provided acute and convalescent COVID-19 samples. T cells, B-cell-depleted T cells, or PBMCs supplied cDNA or gDNA.

Source study methods: Estimation of nucleated cell counts was performed using reference gene primer amplification. Sequencing used immunoSEQ multiplex PCR; TCRdb keeps in-frame clones, though not all of them. V and J calls and clone size are given by that table; D and trimming were obtained from the DNA. Of under 300,000 clones in the sample, 75% to 90% were seen once. V shed 2 bases and J 9 bases; nucleotides not matched to a gene: 6. The CDR3 spans 14 residues. The germline CDR1 and CDR2 sequences are LGHDT and YNNKEL (reference sequence). Sequencing was done on a sample of peripheral blood. This chain uses TRBV3-1 (or the pseudogene TRBV3-2) with TRBJ1-1; TRBD1 matches at 10 bases. The TCR sequence derives from a woman between 25 and 40 years old with active or convalescent COVID-19. CDR3 DNA: TGTGCCAGCAGCCAACACGACAGGGGGCCCCAAGCTTTCTTT. It yields the protein CASSQHDRGPQAFF.